What follows are 3 T cell receptor beta chains derived from one specimen sequenced in a study of cytomegalovirus exposure and HLA in healthy donors. PCR amplification relied on 60 Vbeta primers (plus 13 Jbeta primers). Clones were sequenced by immunoSEQ multiplex PCR, and TCRdb holds only the in-frame ones, with some missing. This sample has 150,000 to 200,000 clones, with roughly three quarters found just once. The sequenced sample consisted of PBMCs. These TCRs come from a woman in her forties or fifties in good health and CMV-seronegative.

The rearrangement links TRBV6-1 to TRBJ1-5; 8 nucleotides match TRBD1. J was trimmed by 7 bases and V by 6 bases; bases with no gene match: 5. This CDR3 contains 13 residues. Germline values: CDR1 MNHNS, CDR2 SASEGT. The CDR3 DNA reads as TGTGCCAGCAGCCCACAGGGGGTCCAGCCCCAGCATTTT. Translating gives CASSPQGVQPQHF.

This chain connects TRBV27 to TRBJ2-7, with 7 bases matching TRBD1. The junction had 5 bases not matched to a gene; V was cut back by 0 bases and J by 0 bases. This CDR3 contains 16 residues. CDR1 and CDR2 from the germline V gene are MNHEY and SMNVEV (reference sequence). The CDR3 here is CASSLSRGRVSYEQYF. In DNA, the CDR3 is TGTGCCAGCAGTTTATCAAGGGGGCGCGTCTCCTACGAGCAGTACTTC.

V gene TRBV28 combines with J gene TRBJ1-1, with TRBD1 as a possible D gene (5 bases). The CDR3 is 13 residues long. Germline V lookup: CDR1 MDHEN, CDR2 SYDVKM. V was trimmed by 5 bases and J by 9 bases, leaving 16 bases between them. CDR3 amino acids: CASSRGGARKAFF. The DNA for the CDR3 is TGTGCCAGCAGTCGGGGCGGGGCGCGAAAAGCTTTCTTT.